One sample yielded the 22 T cell receptor beta chains listed below, sequenced in a study of CD8 T cells in Susac syndrome. RNA amounts of roughly 0.45 to 1 ug underwent reverse transcription with random hexamers. TCRdb ran MiXCR on the immunoSEQ multiplex PCR reads and lists one entry per CDR3 protein. The top ten hold about 0.12% of the sample, which has around 200,000 distinct CDR3 sequences, about 93% seen once. The sequenced material came from CD8+ T cells from PBMCs. Receptors were obtained from a human donor with multiple sclerosis.

The rearrangement uses TRBV19 and TRBJ2-2; D gene uncertain. Per the germline V gene, CDR1 is LNHDA and CDR2 is SQIVND (reference sequence). The CDR3 runs to 14 residues. V lost 9 bases to trimming and J lost 5 bases, with 16 bases between them. The CDR3 spells CASIKSAETGELFF. Written as DNA, the CDR3 is TGTGCCAGCATAAAATCGGCGGAGACCGGGGAGCTGTTTTTT.

The rearrangement links TRBV28 to TRBJ2-7; TRBD1 might be the D (5 bases). This CDR3 contains 16 residues. Germline CDR1 MDHEN, CDR2 SYDVKM. V was clipped by 2 bases and J by 4 bases, with 18 bases between them. DNA for the CDR3: TGTGCCAGCAGTTTAGGAGACGACAGCGACCCTTACGAGCAGTACTTC. Its protein is CASSLGDDSDPYEQYF.

The gene calls are TRBV5-1 and TRBJ2-7; D remains ambiguous. V gave up 7 bases and J gave up 4 bases, with 15 bases separating them. Per germline, CDR1 SGHRS and CDR2 YFSETQ. This CDR3 has 13 residues. The CDR3 DNA is TGCGCCAGCGCAGTCGAACCACGGTACGAGCAGTACTTC. It translates to CASAVEPRYEQYF.

The chain has TRBV15 and TRBJ2-4, with D tentatively TRBD2 (6 bases). Between the trimmed V and J ends, which lost 2 bases and 0 bases, there was a span of 11 bases. In germline, CDR1 is LNHNV, CDR2 YYDKDF (reference sequence). The CDR3 has 16 amino acids. The CDR3 sequence: CATSRIADLAKNIQYF. The CDR3 DNA reads as TGTGCCACCAGCAGAATAGCGGACCTAGCCAAAAACATTCAGTACTTC.

The chain couples TRBV5-6 to TRBJ2-4; D is uncertain. Trimming shortened V by 3 bases and J by 7 bases, and 11 bases separated the two germline ends. CDR1 is SGHDT and CDR2 is YYEEEE in the germline V gene. This CDR3 has 13 residues. CDR3 protein: CASSWTMENIQYF. CDR3 bases: TGTGCCAGCAGCTGGACCATGGAGAACATTCAGTACTTC.

This chain connects TRBV6-4 to TRBJ2-1, with 9 bases matching TRBD2. The germline V gene has CDR1 MRHNA and CDR2 SNTAGT. V was clipped by 0 bases and J by 6 bases; unmatched bases: 6. The CDR3 is 16 amino acids. DNA of the CDR3: TGTGCCAGCAGTGACTCGATAGCGGGGGCAAGCAATGAGCAGTTCTTC. Translated: CASSDSIAGASNEQFF.

The V call is TRBV29-1, the J call TRBJ1-1; no firm D call. Trimming shortened V by 4 bases and J by 2 bases, and 8 bases separated the two germline ends. The CDR3 consists of 12 residues. The germline gives CDR1 SQVTM, CDR2 ANQGSEA. CDR3 region: CSVADRNTEAFF. The CDR3 DNA follows: TGCAGCGTTGCGGACCGAAACACTGAAGCTTTCTTT.

This clonotype was observed once. The CDR3 region has the DNA TGTGCCAGCAGTTACTCAAGGGACAGGGGGCAAGGTTACTATGGCTACACCTTC. It is translated as CASSYSRDRGQGYYGYTF. This chain connects TRBV6-5 to TRBJ1-2, with 12 bases that match TRBD1. The CDR3 consists of 18 residues. Germline CDR1 is MNHEY and CDR2 is SVGAGI. Unmatched junction bases numbered 8, after V lost 0 bases and J lost 3 bases.

The J gene is TRBJ2-2, the V gene TRBV4-2; possibly TRBD2 for D (6 bases). V dropped 4 bases and J dropped 3 bases, with 12 bases sitting between them. The V gene's germline CDR1 is LGHNA and CDR2 YNFKEQ. This CDR3 has 15 amino acids. CDR3 sequence: CASSRGDGDTGELFF. The CDR3 coding sequence is TGTGCCAGCAGCCGCGGGGACGGGGACACCGGGGAGCTGTTTTTT.

The chain combines TRBV7-9 with TRBJ1-3; D possibly corresponds to TRBD1 (6 bases). Germline V lookup: CDR1 SEHNR, CDR2 FQNEAQ (reference sequence). The CDR3 runs to 16 residues. V was pared by 4 bases and J by 3 bases, with 16 bases between. The CDR3: CASSSLAGEHGNTIYF. CDR3 DNA: TGTGCCAGCAGCTCCCTGGCAGGGGAACATGGAAACACCATATATTTT.

J is TRBJ2-7 and V is TRBV4-1, with D tentatively TRBD1 (7 bases). Germline V gene data show CDR1 as MGHRA and CDR2 as YSYEKL. V lost 4 bases and J lost 7, with 11 bases in between. The CDR3 length is 12 residues. The CDR3 DNA is TGCGCCAGCAGCCTTCCAGGGGGGGAGCAGTACTTC. Residues: CASSLPGGEQYF.

The genes are TRBV2 and TRBJ1-4, with D perhaps matching TRBD1 (5 bases). Trimming removed 6 bases from V and 2 bases from J, with 7 bases in between. Germline V gene data show CDR1 as SNHLY and CDR2 as FYNNEI. This CDR3 contains 13 residues. For the CDR3, the DNA is TGTGCCAGCAGCGCAGGGACTAATGAAAAACTGTTTTTT. Translation gives CASSAGTNEKLFF. The full variable domain, in which reference TRBV2 and TRBJ1-4 provide the parts outside the CDR3, is EPEVTQTPSHQVTQMGQEVILRCVPISNHLYFYWYRQILGQKVEFLVSFYNNEISEKSEIFDDQFSVERPDGSNFTLKIRSTKLEDSAMYFCASSAGTNEKLFFGSGTQLSVL.

The chain joins TRBV12-3 or TRBV12-4 to TRBJ1-2, with D unresolved. The ends were cut back, 5 bases at V and 8 bases at J, with 12 bases in the middle. The CDR3 is made up of 12 amino acids. This CDR3 reads CASSPRIQGYTF. CDR3 DNA: TGTGCCAGCAGTCCCCGGATTCAGGGCTACACCTTC.

The genes are TRBV10-3 and TRBJ1-1; D is ambiguous. Germline V gene lookup returns CDR1 ENHRY and CDR2 SYGVKD. The CDR3 is 13 amino acids. V lost 8 bases, J lost 10 bases, and 20 bases lay in between. CDR3 nucleotide sequence: TGTGCCATCCATTCGTCGGTTAGTGGCCTAGCTTTCTTT. The encoded protein is CAIHSSVSGLAFF.

V is TRBV3-1 and J is TRBJ2-7; D possibly corresponds to TRBD2 (6 bases). Germline loops: CDR1 LGHDT, CDR2 YNNKEL (reference sequence). The CDR3 runs 15 residues. Trimming left V 0 bases short and J 7 bases short, with 16 bases between. This chain's CDR3 is CASSQDLEGTGEQYF. In DNA form, the CDR3 reads TGTGCCAGCAGCCAAGATTTGGAGGGAACGGGAGAGCAGTACTTC.

This clonotype occurred once. The CDR3 spells CASSQEGRSGNQPQHF. For the CDR3, the DNA is TGTGCCAGCAGCCAAGAGGGGAGGTCTGGCAATCAGCCCCAGCATTTT. The gene calls are TRBV14 and TRBJ1-5; no definite D call. V was clipped by 0 bases and J by 2 bases, with 11 bases between them. Germline assignment: CDR1 SGHDN and CDR2 FVKESK. The CDR3 contains 16 residues.

V gene TRBV10-2 combines with J gene TRBJ2-7; possibly TRBD1 or TRBD2 for D (5 bases each). CDR1 is WSHSY, CDR2 SAAADI, per germline. This CDR3 comprises 14 residues. Trimming took off 1 base at V and 3 bases at J, with 10 bases between the two ends. The CDR3 sequence is CASSEFMGVYEQYF. CDR3 nucleotide sequence: TGCGCCAGCAGTGAGTTTATGGGGGTCTACGAGCAGTACTTC.

This chain joins TRBV9 and TRBJ2-2; TRBD1 agrees at 7 bases. Germline V gene data show CDR1 as SGDLS and CDR2 as YYNGEE. The V gene end was trimmed by 3 bases and the J gene end by 6 bases; junction bases not matched to a gene: 5. The CDR3 has 14 residues. DNA of the CDR3: TGTGCCAGCAGCGGACAAGGGGGCTCCGGGGAGCTGTTTTTT. It specifies CASSGQGGSGELFF.

The chain links TRBV15 to TRBJ2-1, with a tentative D call TRBD2 (6 bases). The CDR3 is 16 amino acids. CDR1 is LNHNV, CDR2 YYDKDF, per germline (reference sequence). Trimming left V 2 bases short and J 7 bases short, with 18 bases between. CDR3 region: CATSRPTGVFDNEQFF. DNA for the CDR3: TGTGCCACCAGCAGACCTACGGGAGTCTTTGATAATGAGCAGTTCTTC.

This clonotype came up a few times. The chain links TRBV14 to TRBJ2-7, with 7 bases lining up with TRBD2. Per the germline V gene, CDR1 is SGHDN and CDR2 is FVKESK. The V and J ends lost 4 bases and 5 bases, in that order; junction bases with no gene match: 8. CDR3 length: 14 amino acids. CDR3 amino acids: CASSPGPSGHEQYF. The CDR3 DNA reads as TGTGCCAGCAGCCCCGGACCTAGCGGCCACGAGCAGTACTTC.

The rearrangement links TRBV12-3 or TRBV12-4 to TRBJ2-1, with D unresolved. V dropped 3 bases and J dropped 9 bases, with 6 bases sitting between them. The CDR3 runs 11 residues. The CDR3 is CASSFTGEQFF. CDR3 DNA sequence: TGTGCCAGCAGTTTCACCGGTGAGCAGTTCTTC.

The sample holds a few counts of this clonotype. This chain links TRBV19 with TRBJ2-5, with 7 bases matching TRBD1. Germline lookup yields CDR1 LNHDA and CDR2 SQIVND (reference sequence). The CDR3 is 16 residues long. V gave up 3 bases and J gave up 2 bases; unmatched junction bases: 9. The chain's CDR3 is CASSIEGDRLQETQYF. Here the CDR3 DNA reads TGTGCCAGTAGTATTGAGGGGGACAGACTTCAAGAGACCCAGTACTTC.